This T cell receptor (beta chain) was sequenced for a study of technical replicates of blood from several donors. The CDR3 runs 18 residues. Germline CDR1 and CDR2: SNHLY and FYNNEI. V dropped 7 bases and J dropped 6; count of bases not matched to a gene: 14. Method: immunoSEQ multiplex PCR; TCRdb's copy keeps in-frame clones and lacks some. The sample records 80,000 to 90,000 clones, roughly 94% being singletons. The chain is built from TRBV2 and TRBJ2-1; TRBD2 aligns across 14 bases. This TCR came from a human donor in good health. Sequencing used T cells isolated from PBMCs. CDR3 in amino acids: CASTLRIETSGGANEQFF. CDR3 DNA: TGTGCCAGCACCCTAAGAATCGAGACTAGCGGGGGGGCCAATGAGCAGTTCTTC.